The 12 T cell receptor beta chains below come from one sample, sequenced in a study of cytomegalovirus exposure and HLA in healthy donors. PCR employed 60 Vbeta and 13 Jbeta primers. TCRdb's table, derived via immunoSEQ multiplex PCR, lists solely in-frame clones and lacks some. Of approximately 110,000 clones listed, roughly 71% are singletons. Sequences were obtained from PBMCs. These receptors were collected from a woman aged 70-85 years in good health and CMV-seropositive.

The V gene is TRBV5-1, the J gene TRBJ2-2, with a possible D match to TRBD1 (7 bases). The CDR3 is 15 amino acids. The germline gives CDR1 SGHRS, CDR2 YFSETQ. V was trimmed by 4 bases and J by 4 bases, leaving 14 bases between them. CDR3: CASSLRQGGTGELFF. In nucleotides, the CDR3 is TGCGCCAGCAGCCTTCGACAGGGAGGCACCGGGGAGCTGTTTTTT.

This chain connects TRBV5-1 to TRBJ1-3; the D is unclear. This CDR3 is built from 14 residues. Germline values: CDR1 SGHRS, CDR2 YFSETQ. Trimming pared 0 bases from V and 0 bases from J, leaving 4 bases between. CDR3 residues: CASSLGSSGNTIYF. The CDR3 bases are TGCGCCAGCAGCTTGGGCAGCTCTGGAAACACCATATATTTT.

The chain recombines TRBV2 with TRBJ1-5, with D possibly being TRBD1 (5 bases). V was shortened by 5 bases and J by 4 bases, with 18 bases between the two germline ends. The CDR3 loop spans 16 amino acids. The germline V gene has CDR1 SNHLY and CDR2 FYNNEI. The chain's CDR3 is CASSPPGEQRNQPQHF. The CDR3, as DNA: TGTGCCAGCAGTCCCCCGGGGGAACAGAGGAATCAGCCCCAGCATTTT.

The chain links TRBV6-6 to TRBJ2-5; maybe TRBD1 (5 bases). The germline V gene encodes CDR1 MNHNY and CDR2 SVGAGI (reference sequence). The CDR3 covers 13 residues. Trimming shortened V by 6 bases and J by 5 bases, and 13 bases separated the two germline ends. CDR3 amino acids: CASSRAGWETQYF. In DNA, the CDR3 is TGTGCCAGCAGCCGAGCAGGGTGGGAGACCCAGTACTTC.

This chain uses TRBV18 with TRBJ1-4; D uncertain. V was clipped by 1 base and J by 3 bases, with 15 bases between them. CDR3 length equals 17 residues. Germline V lookup: CDR1 KGHSH, CDR2 LQKENI. The CDR3 bases are TGTGCCAGCTCACCACAGGAGGGCGGAGTGGCTAATGAAAAACTGTTTTTT. Translation gives CASSPQEGGVANEKLFF.

This clone was seen a few times. This rearrangement joins TRBV7-2 to TRBJ1-6, with a weak D call TRBD1 (5 bases). The V end was cut by 7 bases, the J end by 4 bases, with 14 bases between. This CDR3 region has 15 residues. Germline assignment: CDR1 SGHTA and CDR2 FQGNSA. DNA for the CDR3: TGTGCCAGCAACTCCGCGGGGCAATATAATTCACCCCTCCACTTT. Translated: CASNSAGQYNSPLHF.

This clone has a single count. J is TRBJ2-5 and V is TRBV6-5; D uncertain. The CDR3 loop spans 14 amino acids. CDR1 and CDR2 from the germline V gene are MNHEY and SVGAGI. The V and J ends lost 6 bases and 6 bases respectively, with 17 bases between them. CDR3 DNA sequence: TGTGCCAGCAGACTGACTGGGTCAAGGCAGACCCAGTACTTC. Translating it yields CASRLTGSRQTQYF.

The V and J genes are TRBV18 and TRBJ1-2, with unresolved D. Germline values: CDR1 KGHSH, CDR2 LQKENI. Trimming stripped 1 base from V and 3 bases from J, with 6 bases between. The CDR3 has 13 amino acids. CDR3 DNA: TGTGCCAGCTCACCACAGGGAGACTATGGCTACACCTTC. Protein: CASSPQGDYGYTF.

The chain couples TRBV19 to TRBJ1-1, with D maybe TRBD1 (5 bases). The CDR3 is made up of 14 amino acids. Germline V CDR1 and CDR2: LNHDA, SQIVND (reference sequence). V dropped 7 bases and J dropped 9 bases, with 21 bases sitting between them. The CDR3 DNA sequence: TGTGCCAGTAAAGGAATTACAGGCACGGGTAAAGCTTTCTTT. It codes for CASKGITGTGKAFF.

The rearrangement joins TRBV4-2 to TRBJ1-1; maybe TRBD1 (6 bases). CDR1 LGHNA and CDR2 YNFKEQ come from the germline V gene. The CDR3 is made up of 17 amino acids. Trimming stripped 5 bases from V and 5 bases from J, with 24 bases between. The CDR3 protein is CASSTRFLGGAGTEAFF. CDR3 nucleotide sequence: TGTGCCAGCAGCACGCGTTTCCTGGGGGGGGCCGGGACTGAAGCTTTCTTT.

This chain links TRBV6-1 with TRBJ2-5; 7 positions match TRBD2. Trimming cost V 6 bases and J 2 bases; bases outside gene matches: 0. This CDR3 spans 12 amino acids. The germline gives CDR1 MNHNS, CDR2 SASEGT. The CDR3 DNA reads as TGTGCCAGCAGGGGGGGGCAAGAGACCCAGTACTTC. It is translated as CASRGGQETQYF.

This chain links TRBV30 with TRBJ2-3, with a weak D call TRBD2 (5 bases). The germline gives CDR1 GTSNPN, CDR2 SVGIG (reference sequence). Trimming cost V 0 bases and J 4 bases, with 14 bases left between them. The CDR3 runs 15 residues. This CDR3 reads CAWSVSLGSADTQYF. The CDR3 DNA is TGTGCCTGGAGTGTATCGCTGGGGAGTGCAGATACGCAGTATTTT.